This passage covers 14 T cell receptor beta chains from one sample sequenced in a study of vaccination effects on CD4 cells after COVID-19. Using immunoSEQ multiplex PCR, the repertoire was profiled, and TCRdb retains in-frame clones only, with some absent. Counted here are roughly 50,000 clones, more than 70% occurring once; the ten biggest clones make up around 6%. After expansion with viral peptide pools in the ViraFEST assay, antigen-specific CD4+ T cells were sequenced. After roughly 11 days in culture, the CD4+ T cells were isolated. Previously uninfected by SARS-CoV-2, the vaccine recipients also showed negative nucleocapsid antibodies. No antigens are known for them. Sequences were derived from CD4+ T cells from PBMCs cultured with HCoV-OC43 spike peptides, sampled before COVID-19 vaccination. Noted subset: HCoV-OC43 spike overlapping peptide pool stimulation. Receptor source: a human donor who received a COVID-19 vaccine.

V usage is TRBV5-1 and J usage is TRBJ2-3, with 7 bases fitting TRBD1. The CDR3 has 16 residues. V lost 1 base, J lost 1 base, and 6 bases stayed unmatched. Germline V CDR1 and CDR2: SGHRS, YFSETQ. CDR3 DNA sequence: TGCGCCAGCAGCTTGCCTAATACAGGGGGCACAGATACGCAGTATTTT. It yields the protein CASSLPNTGGTDTQYF.

The chain has TRBV4-1 and TRBJ1-1; unclear D gene. The CDR3 runs to 14 residues. The germline V gene has CDR1 MGHRA and CDR2 YSYEKL. V was shortened by 5 bases and J by 5 bases, with 15 bases between the two germline ends. The CDR3 DNA follows: TGCGCCAGCAGCGGAAGGACGGTTGGTACTGAAGCTTTCTTT. Amino acids: CASSGRTVGTEAFF.

This chain joins TRBV6-4 and TRBJ2-2, with 8 bases fitting TRBD1. The CDR3 is 15 residues long. Germline CDR1 reads MRHNA; CDR2 reads SNTAGT. V was clipped by 5 bases and J by 2 bases; unmatched bases: 4. The CDR3 bases are TGTGCCAGCAGTTCCGGGACAGGCAACACCGGGGAGCTGTTTTTT. Protein sequence: CASSSGTGNTGELFF.

The chain has TRBV6-5 and TRBJ1-1; 9 nucleotides agree with TRBD1. Germline V gene lookup returns CDR1 MNHEY and CDR2 SVGAGI. Trimming took 5 bases from V and 4 from J; bases not matched to a gene: 8. There are 15 residues in the CDR3. The CDR3 loop is CASSPRTGVSTEAFF. The CDR3 DNA is TGTGCCAGCAGTCCCCGGACAGGGGTTTCCACTGAAGCTTTCTTT.

The rearrangement links TRBV30 to TRBJ1-6; no clear D gene. The CDR3 extends over 14 amino acids. Looked up from germline, CDR1 is GTSNPN and CDR2 is SVGIG (reference sequence). V lost 2 bases and J lost 9, with 14 bases in between. Written as DNA, the CDR3 is TGTGCCTGGAGTCCGCAGCCCGAGATTTCACCCCTCCACTTT. Translating gives CAWSPQPEISPLHF.

The CDR3 protein is CASPGSAEYF. Here the CDR3 DNA reads TGTGCCAGCCCAGGATCTGCCGAGTACTTC. The J gene is TRBJ2-5, the V gene TRBV5-8, with D unclear. The germline V gene has CDR1 SGHTS and CDR2 YDEGEE. Trimming shortened V by 7 bases and J by 12 bases, and 13 bases separated the two germline ends. The CDR3 covers 10 residues.

This chain uses TRBV6-6 with TRBJ1-4, with TRBD1 identical over 9 bases. Germline-derived CDR1 and CDR2 are MNHNY and SVGAGI (reference sequence). V gave up 5 bases and J gave up 0 bases; unmatched junction bases: 4. CDR3 length: 16 amino acids. The CDR3 DNA reads TGTGCCAGCAGTAAGGGACAGGGAACAACTAATGAAAAACTGTTTTTT. Translated: CASSKGQGTTNEKLFF.

In this sample, this clone turned up a few times. The genes are TRBV2 and TRBJ2-2; TRBD1 might be the D (5 bases). This CDR3 spans 14 amino acids. Germline loops: CDR1 SNHLY, CDR2 FYNNEI. Trimming shortened V by 4 bases and J by 4 bases, and 10 bases separated the two germline ends. The CDR3 nucleotides are TGTGCCAGCAGTGTTGTGCAGGGCACCGGGGAGCTGTTTTTT. It codes for CASSVVQGTGELFF.

The chain combines TRBV18 with TRBJ1-2, with D hard to call. The CDR3 runs 15 residues. Trimming cost V 2 bases and J 3 bases, with 13 bases left between them. Germline lookup yields CDR1 KGHSH and CDR2 LQKENI. The CDR3 sequence: CASSPREGLDYGYTF. The DNA for the CDR3 is TGTGCCAGCTCACCAAGAGAGGGTTTGGACTATGGCTACACCTTC.

The V and J genes are TRBV19 and TRBJ1-1; D is undetermined. Trimming removed 3 bases at V and 5 bases at J, with 13 bases between. Germline V gene data show CDR1 as LNHDA and CDR2 as SQIVND (reference sequence). This CDR3 has 14 amino acids. The CDR3 protein is CASSMRAGRTEAFF. CDR3 DNA: TGTGCCAGTAGTATGAGGGCGGGGAGGACTGAAGCTTTCTTT.

CDR3 bases: TGTGCCAGTAGAATTGGTGGGTTACTGATGAACACTGAAGCTTTCTTT. It specifies CASRIGGLLMNTEAFF. V usage is TRBV19 and J usage is TRBJ1-1; D uncertain. This CDR3 region has 16 residues. Trimming left V 6 bases short and J 0 bases short, with 17 bases between. CDR1 and CDR2 from the germline V gene are LNHDA and SQIVND (reference sequence).

This chain links TRBV5-6 with TRBJ1-2, with TRBD1 identical over 7 bases. This CDR3 has 13 residues. Germline assignment: CDR1 SGHDT and CDR2 YYEEEE. Trimming removed 3 bases from V and 4 bases from J; junction bases left unmatched: 3. The CDR3 sequence is CASSWQGVYGYTF. In DNA, the CDR3 is TGTGCCAGCAGCTGGCAGGGGGTCTATGGCTACACCTTC.

The chain carries TRBV7-7 and TRBJ2-1, with D possibly matching TRBD1 (5 bases). This CDR3 is built from 15 residues. The germline gives CDR1 SSHAT, CDR2 FNYEAQ (reference sequence). V was cut by 5 bases and J by 3 bases, with 14 bases left in between. The CDR3 protein is CASSHDSSIYNEQFF. The CDR3 DNA reads TGTGCCAGCAGCCACGACAGTAGTATCTACAATGAGCAGTTCTTC.

The chain uses TRBV5-1 and TRBJ2-6; D remains ambiguous. The CDR3 is 15 amino acids. Trimming shortened V by 5 bases and J by 0 bases, and 9 bases separated the two germline ends. In germline, CDR1 is SGHRS, CDR2 YFSETQ. CDR3 nucleotide sequence: TGCGCCAGCAGTTACCGCCCCTCTGGGGCCAACGTCCTGACTTTC. Residues: CASSYRPSGANVLTF. The full variable domain, with the rest looked up from reference TRBV5-1 and TRBJ2-6, is KAGVTQTPRYLIKTRGQQVTLSCSPISGHRSVSWYQQTPGQGLQFLFEYFSETQRNKGNFPGRFSGRQFSNSRSEMNVSTLELGDSALYLCASSYRPSGANVLTFGAGSRLTVL.